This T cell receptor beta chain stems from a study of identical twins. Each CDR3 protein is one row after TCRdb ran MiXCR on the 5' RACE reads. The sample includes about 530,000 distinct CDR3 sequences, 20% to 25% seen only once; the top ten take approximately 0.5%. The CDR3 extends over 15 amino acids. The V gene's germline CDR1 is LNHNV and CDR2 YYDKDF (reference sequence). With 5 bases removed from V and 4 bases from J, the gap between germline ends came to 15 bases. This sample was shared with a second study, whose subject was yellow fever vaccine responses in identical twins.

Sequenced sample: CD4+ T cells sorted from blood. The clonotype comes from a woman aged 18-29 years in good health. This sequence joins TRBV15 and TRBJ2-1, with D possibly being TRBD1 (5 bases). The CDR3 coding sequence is TGTGCCACCAGCTTAGGACACTCTGGATACAATGAGCAGTTCTTC. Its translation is CATSLGHSGYNEQFF.